The source of this T cell receptor beta chain is a study of response to subunit inactivated influenza vaccine. TCRdb processed the RT-PCR reads anew with MiXCR; each CDR3 protein has one entry. The sample yields 860,000 or so distinct CDR3 sequences, 21% seen once. Germline assignment: CDR1 LGHNA and CDR2 YNFKEQ. V was pared by 0 bases and J by 0 bases, with 10 bases between. CDR3 size: 16 residues. Regarding this clonotype: As yet, its antigen is unknown.

Whole-study findings and limits: Authors suggested that a seasonal influenza vaccination recruits few new T cells each time.

The receptor was isolated from a man aged 45-65 years who received an inactivated influenza vaccine. The chain recombines TRBV4-2 with TRBJ2-3; perhaps TRBD1 as D (5 bases). This specimen was PBMCs from blood, taken approximately 5 days after vaccination. The CDR3 DNA is TGTGCCAGCAGCCAAGATTATCAGGGTAGCACAGATACGCAGTATTTT. It encodes CASSQDYQGSTDTQYF.